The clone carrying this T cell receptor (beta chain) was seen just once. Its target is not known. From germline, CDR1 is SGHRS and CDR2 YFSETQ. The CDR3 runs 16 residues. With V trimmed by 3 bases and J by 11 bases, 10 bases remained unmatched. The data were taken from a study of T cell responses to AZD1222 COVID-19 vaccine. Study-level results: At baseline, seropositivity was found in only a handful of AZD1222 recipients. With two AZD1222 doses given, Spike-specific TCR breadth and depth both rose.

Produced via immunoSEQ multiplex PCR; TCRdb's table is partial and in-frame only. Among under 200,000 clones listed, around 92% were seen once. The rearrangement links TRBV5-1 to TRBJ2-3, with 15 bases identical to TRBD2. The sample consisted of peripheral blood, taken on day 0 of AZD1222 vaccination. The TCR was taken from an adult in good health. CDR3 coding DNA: TGCGCCAGCAGCTCCGGGACTAGCGGGGGGTTGAGGGTGCAGTATTTT. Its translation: CASSSGTSGGLRVQYF.